Ten or more counts support the clone carrying this TCR beta chain. The source of the sample is a study of T cells in Graves' hyperthyroidism and ophthalmopathy. Trimming removed 7 bases at V and 1 base at J, with 15 bases between. The CDR3 extends over 15 amino acids. Amplification of TCR beta CDR3 regions used RNA as the template. An initial round of RT-PCR targeting the TCR CDR3 relied on the HTBI primer set. TCRdb analysed the multiplex PCR reads with MiXCR anew, one entry per CDR3 protein. The sample records 300,000 to 400,000 distinct CDR3 sequences, 18% being singletons. This receptor was identified in a woman aged 45-59 years with Graves' hyperthyroidism. This chain connects TRBV12-3 or TRBV12-4 to TRBJ2-3; D not resolved. The sequenced sample consisted of blood. DNA of the CDR3: TGTGCCAGCACCCCCGGACCCGCCGGCACAGATACGCAGTATTTT. It is translated as CASTPGPAGTDTQYF.